These T cell receptor beta chains were read from a single sample in a study of blood T cell repertoires in COVID-19. The table came from immunoSEQ multiplex PCR; TCRdb's copy has only in-frame clones and leaves some out. The table records about 40,000 clones, around 86% of them present only once. The specimen sequenced was peripheral blood. The origin of the receptors is a man aged 45-65 years in a cohort sampled during active COVID-19. Both conserved end residues are part of each CDR3. The D gene is left open where the match is weak. Rows give clone size only sometimes, using once, few, many, or a class for an expanded clone.

D	size	V	J	CDR3	DNA
TRBD2	NA	TRBV27	TRBJ2-1	CASSPLAGGGNEQFF	TGTGCCAGCAGTCCCCTAGCGGGGGGGGGCAATGAGCAGTTCTTC
NA	NA	TRBV5-6	TRBJ1-2	CASSLGQYLNYGYTF	TGTGCCAGCAGCTTGGGGCAGTATTTAAACTATGGCTACACCTTC
TRBD1	NA	TRBV10-3	TRBJ2-1	CATGLQGGSYNEQFF	TGTGCCACGGGTTTACAGGGGGGCTCCTACAATGAGCAGTTCTTC
NA	NA	TRBV20-1	TRBJ1-1	CSAYYTEAFF	TGCAGTGCTTATTACACTGAAGCTTTCTTT
NA	NA	TRBV9	TRBJ1-2	CASSVAQHGYTF	TGTGCCAGCAGCGTAGCACAGCATGGCTACACCTTC
NA	NA	TRBV6-6	TRBJ2-3	CASTYRVPDTQYF	TGTGCCAGCACCTACAGGGTCCCAGATACGCAGTATTTT
TRBD1	NA	TRBV4-1	TRBJ1-5	CASSPRAGQAYQPQHF	TGCGCCAGCAGCCCCCGGGCCGGACAGGCTTATCAGCCCCAGCATTTT
TRBD1	NA	TRBV7-2	TRBJ1-5	CASSRTGYNNQPQHF	TGTGCCAGCAGCCGGACAGGGTATAACAATCAGCCCCAGCATTTT
NA	NA	TRBV5-4	TRBJ2-7	CASSGGASPQEQYF	TGTGCCAGCAGCGGCGGGGCCAGTCCCCAGGAGCAGTACTTC
NA	NA	TRBV3-1/TRBV3-2	TRBJ1-6	CASSQAWGDSPLHF	TGTGCCAGCAGCCAAGCCTGGGGGGATTCACCCCTCCACTTT
NA	few	TRBV7-9	TRBJ1-1	CAILGGENTEAFF	TGTGCCATTCTCGGGGGTGAGAACACTGAAGCTTTCTTT
TRBD2	NA	TRBV4-3	TRBJ2-3	CASSQDSPSGGWSEGDTQYF	TGCGCCAGCAGCCAAGACTCCCCTAGCGGGGGGTGGTCCGAGGGAGATACGCAGTATTTT
TRBD1	NA	TRBV28	TRBJ1-1	CASTDRDRHLLGNTEAFF	TGTGCCAGCACCGATCGGGACAGGCACCTCCTGGGGAACACTGAAGCTTTCTTT
NA	few	TRBV5-6	TRBJ2-5	CASSLEWRPTQYF	TGTGCCAGCAGCTTGGAGTGGAGGCCAACCCAGTACTTC
TRBD1	NA	TRBV5-1	TRBJ2-2	CASSLTGPPGELFF	TGCGCCAGCAGTCTGACAGGGCCCCCCGGGGAGCTGTTTTTT
TRBD2	NA	TRBV4-2	TRBJ2-2	CASSQYPGLATDTGELFF	TGTGCCAGCAGCCAATACCCGGGACTAGCGACTGACACCGGGGAGCTGTTTTTT
NA	NA	TRBV7-9	TRBJ2-1	CASSSPLEQFF	TGTGCCAGCAGCTCCCCTCTGGAGCAGTTCTTC
NA	once	TRBV18	TRBJ2-5	CASSPRGGPETQYF	TGTGCCAGCTCACCGCGTGGGGGCCCAGAGACCCAGTACTTC
NA	NA	TRBV9	TRBJ2-3	CASTVGLVTDTQYF	TGTGCCAGCACCGTGGGACTTGTCACAGATACGCAGTATTTT
NA	NA	TRBV3-1/TRBV3-2	TRBJ2-4	CASSQDYSIDIQYF	TGTGCCAGCAGCCAAGATTATAGCATTGACATTCAGTACTTC
NA	NA	TRBV4-1	TRBJ2-3	CASSQAADTQYF	TGCGCCAGCAGCCAAGCGGCAGATACGCAGTATTTT
NA	NA	TRBV6-1	TRBJ2-7	CASSEAQGAYEQYF	TGTGCCAGCAGTGAAGCGCAAGGGGCCTACGAGCAGTACTTC
TRBD2	NA	TRBV5-1	TRBJ2-7	CASSLRASGGAGDEQYF	TGCGCCAGCAGCTTGAGGGCTAGCGGGGGGGCCGGAGACGAGCAGTACTTC
NA	NA	TRBV24-1	TRBJ2-2	CATSDLRGNTGELFF	TGTGCCACCAGTGACCTCCGAGGCAACACCGGGGAGCTGTTTTTT
TRBD2	once	TRBV6-1	TRBJ2-5	CASSELVSGSGETQYF	TGTGCCAGCAGTGAATTGGTTAGCGGGAGCGGGGAGACCCAGTACTTC
TRBD2	few	TRBV9	TRBJ2-3	CASSTSGRLTDTQYF	TGTGCCAGCAGCACTAGCGGGAGGTTAACAGATACGCAGTATTTT
NA	NA	TRBV6-2/TRBV6-3	TRBJ2-1	CASSPFSSKRMAGPYNEQFF	TGTGCCAGCAGTCCCTTTTCGAGTAAAAGGATGGCAGGCCCCTACAATGAGCAGTTCTTC
NA	medium-sized	TRBV28	TRBJ2-5	CASSFPGGTETQYF	TGTGCCAGCAGTTTCCCGGGGGGCACGGAGACCCAGTACTTC
TRBD1	NA	TRBV7-9	TRBJ1-5	CASAQGGGQPQHF	TGTGCCAGCGCTCAGGGGGGTGGTCAGCCCCAGCATTTT
NA	NA	TRBV3-1/TRBV3-2	TRBJ1-2	CASSPTRIWRGRGYTF	TGTGCCAGCAGCCCTACAAGAATCTGGAGGGGTCGTGGCTACACCTTC
TRBD2	few	TRBV15	TRBJ2-7	CATSRVSGDEQYF	TGTGCCACCAGCAGAGTTAGCGGGGACGAGCAGTACTTC
NA	NA	TRBV25-1	TRBJ2-5	CASSPRWPAGNQETQYF	TGTGCCAGCAGCCCCCGTTGGCCCGCGGGGAACCAAGAGACCCAGTACTTC
NA	NA	TRBV6-6	TRBJ1-6	CASSHPQGLTLHF	TGTGCCAGCAGTCATCCACAGGGTTTAACCCTCCACTTT
NA	NA	TRBV4-3	TRBJ1-1	CASSQVWSGNTEAFF	TGCGCCAGCAGCCAAGTGTGGTCCGGGAACACTGAAGCTTTCTTT
NA	NA	TRBV6-5	TRBJ2-5	CASSYEWGGAETQYF	TGTGCCAGCAGTTACGAGTGGGGGGGGGCCGAGACCCAGTACTTC
TRBD1	NA	TRBV5-1	TRBJ1-2	CASSIRTGAPSPFYGYTF	TGCGCCAGCAGCATTCGGACAGGAGCCCCATCCCCGTTCTATGGCTACACCTTC
NA	once	TRBV4-2	TRBJ2-2	CASSQDWTNTGELFF	TGTGCCAGCAGCCAAGATTGGACAAACACCGGGGAGCTGTTTTTT
NA	NA	TRBV7-2	TRBJ1-3	CASSLVGGSSGNTIYF	TGTGCCAGCAGCTTAGTGGGGGGGAGCTCTGGAAACACCATATATTTT
NA	medium-sized	TRBV7-9	TRBJ2-3	CASSGDDTQYF	TGTGCCAGCAGCGGAGACGATACGCAGTATTTT
NA	NA	TRBV30	TRBJ1-1	CAWGETEAFF	TGTGCCTGGGGGGAGACTGAAGCTTTCTTT
TRBD2	NA	TRBV6-6	TRBJ2-3	CASIWTSGGHTDTQYF	TGTGCCAGCATCTGGACTAGCGGGGGACACACAGATACGCAGTATTTT
NA	NA	TRBV5-1	TRBJ1-1	CASSLEMSGVGTEAFF	TGCGCCAGCAGCTTGGAAATGTCGGGGGTTGGAACTGAAGCTTTCTTT
TRBD1	NA	TRBV10-1	TRBJ2-5	CASSFGQGQETQYF	TGCGCCAGCAGTTTCGGACAGGGCCAAGAGACCCAGTACTTC
NA	NA	TRBV15	TRBJ1-5	CATSPGFQPQHF	TGTGCCACCAGCCCGGGGTTTCAGCCCCAGCATTTT
NA	NA	TRBV6-5	TRBJ1-1	CASSPLEGGTEAFF	TGTGCCAGCAGTCCCCTGGAGGGAGGAACTGAAGCTTTCTTT
NA	NA	TRBV5-1	TRBJ2-7	CASSLGGTYEQYF	TGCGCCAGCAGCTTGGGAGGGACCTACGAGCAGTACTTC
NA	few	TRBV6-5	TRBJ1-3	CASSYSLQLDNTIYF	TGTGCCAGCAGTTACTCGCTACAGCTGGATAACACCATATATTTT